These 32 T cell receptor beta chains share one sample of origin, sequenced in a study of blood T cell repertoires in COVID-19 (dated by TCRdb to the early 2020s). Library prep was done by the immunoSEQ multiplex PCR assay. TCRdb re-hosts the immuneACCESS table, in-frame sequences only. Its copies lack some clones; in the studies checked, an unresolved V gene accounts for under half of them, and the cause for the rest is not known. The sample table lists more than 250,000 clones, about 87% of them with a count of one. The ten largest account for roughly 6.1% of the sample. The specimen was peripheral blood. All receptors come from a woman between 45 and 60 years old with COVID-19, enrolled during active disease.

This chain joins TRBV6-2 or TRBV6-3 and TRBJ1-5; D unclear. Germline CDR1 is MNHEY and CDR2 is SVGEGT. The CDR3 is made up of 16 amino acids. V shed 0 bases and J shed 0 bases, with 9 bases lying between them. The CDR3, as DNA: TGTGCCAGCAGTTACTCGTTTCCAGATAGCAATCAGCCCCAGCATTTT. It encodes CASSYSFPDSNQPQHF.

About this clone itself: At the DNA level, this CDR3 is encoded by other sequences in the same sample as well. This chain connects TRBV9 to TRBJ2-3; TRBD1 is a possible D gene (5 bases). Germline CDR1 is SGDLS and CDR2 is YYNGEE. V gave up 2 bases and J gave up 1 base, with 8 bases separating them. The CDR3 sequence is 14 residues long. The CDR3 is CASSVGLGTDTQYF. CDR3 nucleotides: TGTGCCAGCAGCGTGGGGCTGGGCACAGATACGCAGTATTTT.

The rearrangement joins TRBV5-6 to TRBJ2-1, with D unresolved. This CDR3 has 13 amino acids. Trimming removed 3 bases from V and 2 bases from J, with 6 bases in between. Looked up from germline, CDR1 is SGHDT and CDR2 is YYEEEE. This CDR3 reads CASSYSPYNEQFF. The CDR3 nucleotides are TGTGCCAGCAGCTACAGCCCCTACAATGAGCAGTTCTTC.

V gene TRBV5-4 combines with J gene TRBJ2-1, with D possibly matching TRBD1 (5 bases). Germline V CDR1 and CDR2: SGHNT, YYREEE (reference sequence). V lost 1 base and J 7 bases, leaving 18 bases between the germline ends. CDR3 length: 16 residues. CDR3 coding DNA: TGTGCCAGCAGCTTGTCCGACATGGGGCCGAGGAATGAGCAGTTCTTC. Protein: CASSLSDMGPRNEQFF.

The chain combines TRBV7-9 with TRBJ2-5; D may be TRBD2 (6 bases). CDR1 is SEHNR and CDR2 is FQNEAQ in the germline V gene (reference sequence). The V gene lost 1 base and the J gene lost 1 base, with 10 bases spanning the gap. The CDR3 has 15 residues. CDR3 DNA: TGTGCCAGCAGCTTAGTTCGGGGGACCCAAGAGACCCAGTACTTC. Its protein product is CASSLVRGTQETQYF.

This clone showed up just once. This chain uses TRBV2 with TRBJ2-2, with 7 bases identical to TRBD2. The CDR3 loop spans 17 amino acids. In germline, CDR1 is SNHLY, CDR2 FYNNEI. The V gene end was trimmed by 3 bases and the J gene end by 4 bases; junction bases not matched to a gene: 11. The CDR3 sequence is CASSEGRAGAVTGELFF. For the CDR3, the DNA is TGTGCCAGCAGTGAGGGAAGGGCGGGAGCGGTCACCGGGGAGCTGTTTTTT.

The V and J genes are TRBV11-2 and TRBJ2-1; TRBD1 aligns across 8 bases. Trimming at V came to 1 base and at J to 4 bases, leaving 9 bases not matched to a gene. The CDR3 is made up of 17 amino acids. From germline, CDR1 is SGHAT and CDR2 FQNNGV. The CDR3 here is CASSLGVGDRPYNEQFF. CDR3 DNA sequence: TGTGCCAGCAGCTTAGGGGTGGGGGACAGGCCTTACAATGAGCAGTTCTTC.

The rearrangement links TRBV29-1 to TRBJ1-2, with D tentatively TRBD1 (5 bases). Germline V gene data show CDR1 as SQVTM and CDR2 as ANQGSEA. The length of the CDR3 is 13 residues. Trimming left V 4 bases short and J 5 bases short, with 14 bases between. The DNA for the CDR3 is TGCAGCGTTGTCGACAGTCTAACTTATGGCTACACCTTC. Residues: CSVVDSLTYGYTF.

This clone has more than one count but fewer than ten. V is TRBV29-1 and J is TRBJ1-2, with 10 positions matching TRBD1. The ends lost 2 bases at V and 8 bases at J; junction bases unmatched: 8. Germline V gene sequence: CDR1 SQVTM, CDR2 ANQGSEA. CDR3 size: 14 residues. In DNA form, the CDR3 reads TGCAGCGTTGAAAACCCGGGGACAGGGGTAGGCTACACCTTC. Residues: CSVENPGTGVGYTF.

The CDR3 bases are TGTGCCAGTACGGCTAGCGGGACCATGTACGAGCAGTACTTC. It yields the protein CASTASGTMYEQYF. The chain recombines TRBV19 with TRBJ2-7, with 9 positions matching TRBD2. This CDR3 is built from 14 residues. J lost 4 bases, V lost 7 bases, and 8 bases had no gene match. CDR1 is LNHDA, CDR2 SQIVND, per germline (reference sequence).

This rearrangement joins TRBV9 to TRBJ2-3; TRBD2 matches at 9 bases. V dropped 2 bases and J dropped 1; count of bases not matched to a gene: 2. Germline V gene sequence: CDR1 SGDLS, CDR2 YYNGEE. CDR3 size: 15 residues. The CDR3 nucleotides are TGTGCCAGCAGCGTGAGACTAGCGGGCACAGATACGCAGTATTTT. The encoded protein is CASSVRLAGTDTQYF.

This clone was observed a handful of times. CDR3 sequence reads: CASSLVRVANTGELFF. In DNA form, the CDR3 reads TGCGCCAGCAGCTTGGTTCGAGTAGCGAACACCGGGGAGCTGTTTTTT. The chain has TRBV5-1 and TRBJ2-2, with D uncertain. The CDR3 is made up of 16 amino acids. The ends were cut back, 0 bases at V and 0 bases at J, with 9 bases in the middle. The germline CDR1 and CDR2 sequences are SGHRS and YFSETQ.

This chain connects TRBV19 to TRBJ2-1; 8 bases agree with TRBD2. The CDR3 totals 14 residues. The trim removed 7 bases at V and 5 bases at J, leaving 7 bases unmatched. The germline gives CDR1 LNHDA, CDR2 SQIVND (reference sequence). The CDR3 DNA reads TGTGCCAGTAAAAAGCGGGAGTTGAACAATGAGCAGTTCTTC. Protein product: CASKKRELNNEQFF. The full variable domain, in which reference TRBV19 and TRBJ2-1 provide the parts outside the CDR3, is DGGITQSPKYLFRKEGQNVTLSCEQNLNHDAMYWYRQDPGQGLRLIYYSQIVNDFQKGDIAEGYSVSREKKESFPLTVTSAQKNPTAFYLCASKKRELNNEQFFGPGTRLTVL.

As DNA, the CDR3 is TGTGCCAGCGGCCCCTGGGGGCTCGGCACCGGGGAGCTGTTTTTT. It yields the protein CASGPWGLGTGELFF. V gene TRBV14 combines with J gene TRBJ2-2, with D possibly being TRBD1 (6 bases). Germline CDR1 is SGHDN and CDR2 is FVKESK. Trimming left V 8 bases short and J 4 bases short, with 17 bases between. The CDR3 contains 15 residues.

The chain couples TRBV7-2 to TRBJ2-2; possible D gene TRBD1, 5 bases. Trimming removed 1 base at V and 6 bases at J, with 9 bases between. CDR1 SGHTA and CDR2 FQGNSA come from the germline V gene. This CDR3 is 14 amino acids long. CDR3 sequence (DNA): TGTGCCAGCAGCTTAGTACAGGTGCCCGGGGAGCTGTTTTTT. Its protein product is CASSLVQVPGELFF.

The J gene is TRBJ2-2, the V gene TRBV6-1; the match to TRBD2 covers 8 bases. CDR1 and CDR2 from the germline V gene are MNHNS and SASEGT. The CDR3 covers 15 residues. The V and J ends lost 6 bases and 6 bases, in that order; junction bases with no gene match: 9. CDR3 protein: CASRRWTSNSGELFF. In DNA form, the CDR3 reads TGTGCCAGCAGACGGTGGACTAGCAATTCCGGGGAGCTGTTTTTT.

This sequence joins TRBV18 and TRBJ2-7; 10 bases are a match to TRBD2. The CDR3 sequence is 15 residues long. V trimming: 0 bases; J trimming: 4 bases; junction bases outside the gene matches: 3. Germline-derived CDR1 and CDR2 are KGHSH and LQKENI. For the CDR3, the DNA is TGTGCCAGCTCACCACCGACAGCGGGAGGGTACGAGCAGTACTTC. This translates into CASSPPTAGGYEQYF.

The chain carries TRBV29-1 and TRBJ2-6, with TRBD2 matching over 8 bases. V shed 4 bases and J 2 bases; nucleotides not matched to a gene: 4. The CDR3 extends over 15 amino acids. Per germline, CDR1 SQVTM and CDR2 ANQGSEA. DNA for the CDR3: TGCAGCGTTGGGAGCGGGAGCACTGGGGCCAACGTCCTGACTTTC. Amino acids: CSVGSGSTGANVLTF.

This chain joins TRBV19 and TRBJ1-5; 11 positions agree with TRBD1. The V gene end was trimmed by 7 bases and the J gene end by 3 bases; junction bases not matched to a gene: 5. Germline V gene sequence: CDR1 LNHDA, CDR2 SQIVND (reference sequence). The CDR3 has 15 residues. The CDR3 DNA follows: TGTGCCAGTATCCGGGACAGGGGGGACAATCAGCCCCAGCATTTT. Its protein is CASIRDRGDNQPQHF.

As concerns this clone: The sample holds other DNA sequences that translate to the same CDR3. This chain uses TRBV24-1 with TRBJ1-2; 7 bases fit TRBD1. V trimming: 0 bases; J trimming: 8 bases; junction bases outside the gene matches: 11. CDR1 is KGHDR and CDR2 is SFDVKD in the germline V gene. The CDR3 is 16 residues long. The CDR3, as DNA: TGTGCCACCAGTGATTTGGGGACAGACGACCTAGGCGGCTACACCTTC. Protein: CATSDLGTDDLGGYTF.

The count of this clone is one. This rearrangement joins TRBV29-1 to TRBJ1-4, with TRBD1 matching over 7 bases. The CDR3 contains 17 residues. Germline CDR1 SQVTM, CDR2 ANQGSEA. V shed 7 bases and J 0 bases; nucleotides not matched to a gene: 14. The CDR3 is CSATGTVLYATNEKLFF. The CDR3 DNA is TGCAGCGCCACGGGGACAGTCCTCTATGCAACTAATGAAAAACTGTTTTTT.

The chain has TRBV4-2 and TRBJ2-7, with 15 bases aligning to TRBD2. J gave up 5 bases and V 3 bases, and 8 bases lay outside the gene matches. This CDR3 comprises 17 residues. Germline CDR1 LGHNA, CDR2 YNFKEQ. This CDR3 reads CASSQGLAGGGGDEQYF. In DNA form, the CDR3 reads TGTGCCAGCAGCCAGGGACTAGCGGGGGGCGGGGGGGACGAGCAGTACTTC.

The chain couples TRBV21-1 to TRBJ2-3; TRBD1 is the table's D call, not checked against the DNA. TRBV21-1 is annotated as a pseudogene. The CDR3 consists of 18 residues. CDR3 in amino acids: CASSPRKGPFFGTDTQYF. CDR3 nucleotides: TGTGCCAGCAGCCCCCGAAAGGGGCCCTTCTTCGGCACAGATACGCAGTATTTT.

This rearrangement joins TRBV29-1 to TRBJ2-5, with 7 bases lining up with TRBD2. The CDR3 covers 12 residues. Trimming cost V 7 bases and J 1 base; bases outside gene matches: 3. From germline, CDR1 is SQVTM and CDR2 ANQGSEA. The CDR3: CSGSSGQETQYF. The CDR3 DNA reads TGCAGCGGATCTAGCGGCCAAGAGACCCAGTACTTC.

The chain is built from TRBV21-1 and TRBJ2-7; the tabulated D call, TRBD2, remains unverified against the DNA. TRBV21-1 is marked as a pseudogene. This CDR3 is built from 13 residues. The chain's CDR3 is CASSPGREYEQYF. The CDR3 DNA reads TGTGCCAGCAGTCCAGGACGGGAGTACGAGCAGTACTTC.

Here the CDR3 reads CASSPARGSVNEQFF. The CDR3, as DNA: TGTGCCAGCAGCCCGGCCAGGGGGTCGGTCAATGAGCAGTTCTTC. This chain joins TRBV7-2 and TRBJ2-1; TRBD1 matches at 7 bases. CDR1 SGHTA and CDR2 FQGNSA come from the germline V gene. Unmatched junction bases numbered 10, after V lost 5 bases and J lost 6 bases. The CDR3 contains 15 residues. The full variable domain, completed using reference TRBV7-2 and TRBJ2-1, is GAGVSQSPSNKVTEKGKDVELRCDPISGHTALYWYRQSLGQGLEFLIYFQGNSAPDKSGLPSDRFSAERTGGSVSTLTIQRTQQEDSAVYLCASSPARGSVNEQFFGPGTRLTVL.

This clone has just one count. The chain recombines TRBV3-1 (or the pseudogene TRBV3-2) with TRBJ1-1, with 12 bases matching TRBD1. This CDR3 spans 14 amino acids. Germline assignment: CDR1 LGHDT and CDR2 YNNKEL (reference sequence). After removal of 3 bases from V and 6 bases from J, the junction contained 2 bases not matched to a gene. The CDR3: CASSHRDRGPEAFF. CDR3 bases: TGTGCCAGCAGCCATCGGGACAGGGGGCCTGAAGCTTTCTTT.

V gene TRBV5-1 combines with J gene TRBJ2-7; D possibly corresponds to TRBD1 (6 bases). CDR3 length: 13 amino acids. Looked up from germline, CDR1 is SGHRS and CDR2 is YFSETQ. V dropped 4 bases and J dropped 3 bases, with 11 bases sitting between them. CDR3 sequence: CASSLGQIYEQYF. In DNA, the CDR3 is TGCGCCAGCAGCCTCGGACAGATCTACGAGCAGTACTTC.

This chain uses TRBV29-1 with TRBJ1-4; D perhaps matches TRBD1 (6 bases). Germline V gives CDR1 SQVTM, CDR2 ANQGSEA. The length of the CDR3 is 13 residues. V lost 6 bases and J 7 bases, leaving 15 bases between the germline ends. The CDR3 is CSVRGLAGEKLFF. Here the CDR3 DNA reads TGCAGCGTGAGGGGGTTAGCAGGTGAAAAACTGTTTTTT.

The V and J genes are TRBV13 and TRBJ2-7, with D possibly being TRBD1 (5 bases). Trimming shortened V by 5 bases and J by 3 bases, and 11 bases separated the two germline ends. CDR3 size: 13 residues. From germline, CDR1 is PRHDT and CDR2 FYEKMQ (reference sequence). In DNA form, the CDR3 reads TGTGCCAGCAGCCCCGACAGATACTACGAGCAGTACTTC. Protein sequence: CASSPDRYYEQYF.

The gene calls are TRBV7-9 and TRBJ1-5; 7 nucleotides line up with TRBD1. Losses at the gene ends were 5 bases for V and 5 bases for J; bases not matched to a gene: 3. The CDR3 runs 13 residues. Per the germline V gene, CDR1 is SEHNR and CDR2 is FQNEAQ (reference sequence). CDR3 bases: TGTGCCAGCAGCACAGGGGTCGATCAGCCCCAGCATTTT. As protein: CASSTGVDQPQHF. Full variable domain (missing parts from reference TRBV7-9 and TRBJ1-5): DTGVSQNPRHKITKRGQNVTFRCDPISEHNRLYWYRQTLGQGPEFLTYFQNEAQLEKSRLLSDRFSAERPKGSFSTLEIQRTEQGDSAMYLCASSTGVDQPQHFGDGTRLSIL.

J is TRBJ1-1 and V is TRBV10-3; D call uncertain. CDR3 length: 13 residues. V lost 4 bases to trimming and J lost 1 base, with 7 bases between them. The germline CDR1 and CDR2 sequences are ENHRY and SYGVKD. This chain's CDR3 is CAISVRKNTEAFF. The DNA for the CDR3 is TGTGCCATCAGTGTGAGAAAGAACACTGAAGCTTTCTTT.